The 8 T cell receptor beta chains given below trace back to one sample, sequenced in a study of T cell repertoires in cytomegalovirus infection. One entry per CDR3 protein, called by TCRdb with MiXCR from the reads. The sample includes 250,000 to 300,000 distinct CDR3 sequences, roughly a quarter of them seen just once. What was sequenced was PBMCs. These receptors came from a human donor in good health (CMV status not recorded). Some clones in this sample may be carry-over from other donors' samples.

The gene calls are TRBV28 and TRBJ1-1, with 7 bases lining up with TRBD1. The CDR3 runs 15 residues. V gave up 5 bases and J gave up 0 bases; unmatched junction bases: 6. Germline values: CDR1 MDHEN, CDR2 SYDVKM. Here the CDR3 DNA reads TGTGCCAGCAGTGAGACAGGGAAGGTGAACACTGAAGCTTTCTTT. Translation gives CASSETGKVNTEAFF.

The chain links TRBV5-1 to TRBJ1-1; possibly TRBD1 for D (5 bases). The CDR3 sequence is 16 residues long. From germline, CDR1 is SGHRS and CDR2 YFSETQ. V lost 3 bases and J lost 6, with 21 bases in between. The CDR3: CASSWDPRTGGAEAFF. The CDR3 nucleotides read TGCGCCAGCAGCTGGGACCCACGGACGGGTGGAGCTGAAGCTTTCTTT. The full variable domain, rest sourced from reference TRBV5-1 and TRBJ1-1, is KAGVTQTPRYLIKTRGQQVTLSCSPISGHRSVSWYQQTPGQGLQFLFEYFSETQRNKGNFPGRFSGRQFSNSRSEMNVSTLELGDSALYLCASSWDPRTGGAEAFFGQGTRLTVV.

This clonotype has at least ten counts. The J gene is TRBJ1-4, the V gene TRBV5-6, with D perhaps matching TRBD1 (5 bases). The CDR3 length is 14 residues. V was pared by 0 bases and J by 12 bases, with 15 bases between. Germline V gene lookup returns CDR1 SGHDT and CDR2 YYEEEE. CDR3: CASSLDSGTRELFF. CDR3 nucleotides: TGTGCCAGCAGCTTGGATTCCGGGACGAGGGAACTGTTTTTT.

CDR3 residues: CSARGANEQFF. DNA for the CDR3: TGCAGTGCTAGAGGGGCGAATGAGCAGTTCTTC. V and J are TRBV20-1 and TRBJ2-1, with unresolved D. V lost 1 base to trimming and J lost 7 bases, with 5 bases between them. The CDR3 extends over 11 amino acids. CDR1 is DFQATT, CDR2 SNEGSKA, per germline (reference sequence).

With respect to this clonotype: One end of the junction does not line up with germline, which may come from a read error. V gene TRBV12-3 or TRBV12-4 combines with J gene TRBJ1-1; D unresolved. The CDR3 covers 12 residues. The CDR3 here is CASSLPESSIMF. CDR3 nucleotide sequence: TGTGCCAGCAGTTTACCCGAAAGCTCGATTATGTTT.

This clonotype came up many times. The V and J genes are TRBV12-3 or TRBV12-4 and TRBJ2-1, with no clear D. The CDR3 sequence is 13 residues long. V was trimmed by 0 bases and J by 9 bases, leaving 9 bases between them. The CDR3 DNA follows: TGTGCCAGCAGTTTAGCCCCGGCGTTTGAGCAGTTCTTC. Amino acid sequence: CASSLAPAFEQFF.

The V gene is TRBV28, the J gene TRBJ1-5; D not resolved. The germline V and J ends were trimmed by 3 bases and 4 bases, with 7 bases remaining between them. Looked up from germline, CDR1 is MDHEN and CDR2 is SYDVKM. The CDR3 consists of 13 residues. The CDR3 DNA reads as TGTGCCAGCAGTTTTGTAGGGAATCAGCCCCAGCATTTT. Translating it yields CASSFVGNQPQHF.

This clonotype has only a few counts. The chain employs TRBV7-9 and TRBJ1-5; possible D gene TRBD1, 6 bases. Germline V gene data show CDR1 as SEHNR and CDR2 as FQNEAQ (reference sequence). V lost 5 bases and J lost 7, with 15 bases in between. This CDR3 spans 14 amino acids. The CDR3 nucleotides read TGTGCCAGCAGCCCTGACCAGGGGTGGCAGCCCCAGCATTTT. Translation: CASSPDQGWQPQHF.